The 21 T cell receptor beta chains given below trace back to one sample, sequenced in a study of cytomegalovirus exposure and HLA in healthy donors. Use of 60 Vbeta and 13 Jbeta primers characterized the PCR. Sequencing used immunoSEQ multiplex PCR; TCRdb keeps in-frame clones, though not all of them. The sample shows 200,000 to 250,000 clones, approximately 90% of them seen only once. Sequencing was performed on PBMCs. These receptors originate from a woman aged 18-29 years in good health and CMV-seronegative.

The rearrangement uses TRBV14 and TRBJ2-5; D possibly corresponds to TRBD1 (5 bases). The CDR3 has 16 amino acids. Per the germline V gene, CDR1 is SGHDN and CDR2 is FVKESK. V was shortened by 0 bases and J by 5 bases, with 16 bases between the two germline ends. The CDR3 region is CASSQDWGTVTETQYF. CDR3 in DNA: TGTGCCAGCAGCCAAGATTGGGGCACGGTAACGGAGACCCAGTACTTC. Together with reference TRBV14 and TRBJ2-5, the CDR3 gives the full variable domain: EAGVTQFPSHSVIEKGQTVTLRCDPISGHDNLYWYRRVMGKEIKFLLHFVKESKQDESGMPNNRFLAERTGGTYSTLKVQPAELEDSGVYFCASSQDWGTVTETQYFGPGTRLLVL.

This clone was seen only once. CDR3 coding DNA: TGCGCCAGCAGAGCTCCCCAGGCTTACACTGAAGCTTTCTTT. Translated: CASRAPQAYTEAFF. The chain uses TRBV5-1 and TRBJ1-1, with D uncertain. The length of the CDR3 is 14 residues. In germline, CDR1 is SGHRS, CDR2 YFSETQ. Between the trimmed V and J ends, which lost 5 bases and 3 bases, there was a span of 14 bases.

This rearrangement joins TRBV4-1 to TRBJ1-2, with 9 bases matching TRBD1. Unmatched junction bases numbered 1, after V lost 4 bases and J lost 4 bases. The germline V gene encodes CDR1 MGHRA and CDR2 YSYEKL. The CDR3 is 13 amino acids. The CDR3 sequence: CASSRTGVYGYTF. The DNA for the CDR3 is TGCGCCAGCAGCCGGACAGGGGTCTATGGCTACACCTTC.

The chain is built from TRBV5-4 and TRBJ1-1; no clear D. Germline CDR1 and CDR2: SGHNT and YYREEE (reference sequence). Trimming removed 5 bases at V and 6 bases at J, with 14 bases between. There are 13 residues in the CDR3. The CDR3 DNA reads TGTGCCAGCAGGAGAGGGAGGGTGGCTGAAGCTTTCTTT. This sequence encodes CASRRGRVAEAFF.

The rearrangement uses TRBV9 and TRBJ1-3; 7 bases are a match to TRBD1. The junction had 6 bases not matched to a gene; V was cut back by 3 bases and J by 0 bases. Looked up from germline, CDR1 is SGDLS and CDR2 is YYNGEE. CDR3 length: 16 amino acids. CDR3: CASSAQGVVSGNTIYF. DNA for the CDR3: TGTGCCAGCAGCGCGCAGGGGGTAGTCTCTGGAAACACCATATATTTT.

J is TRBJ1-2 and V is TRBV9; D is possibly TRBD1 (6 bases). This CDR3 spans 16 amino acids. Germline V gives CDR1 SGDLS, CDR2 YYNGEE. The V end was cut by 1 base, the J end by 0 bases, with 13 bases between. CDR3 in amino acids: CASSVLGTRTNYGYTF. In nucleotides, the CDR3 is TGTGCCAGCAGCGTACTCGGGACAAGGACTAACTATGGCTACACCTTC.

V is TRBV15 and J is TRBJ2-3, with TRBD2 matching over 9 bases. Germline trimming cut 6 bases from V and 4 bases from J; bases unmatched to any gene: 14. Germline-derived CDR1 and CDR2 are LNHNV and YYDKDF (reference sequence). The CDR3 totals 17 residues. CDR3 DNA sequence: TGTGCCACCAGAAATACGATTAGCGGGAGTCTCGCAGATACGCAGTATTTT. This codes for CATRNTISGSLADTQYF.

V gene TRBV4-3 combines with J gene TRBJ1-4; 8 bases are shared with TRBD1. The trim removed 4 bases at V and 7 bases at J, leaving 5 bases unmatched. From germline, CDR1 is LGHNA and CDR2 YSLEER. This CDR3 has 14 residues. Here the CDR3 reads CASSLDRGGEKLFF. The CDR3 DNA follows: TGCGCCAGCAGCCTTGACAGGGGAGGTGAAAAACTGTTTTTT.

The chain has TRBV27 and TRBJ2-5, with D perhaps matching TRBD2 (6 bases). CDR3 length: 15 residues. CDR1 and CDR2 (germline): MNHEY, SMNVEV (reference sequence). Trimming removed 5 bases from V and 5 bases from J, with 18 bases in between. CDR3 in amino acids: CASSPGTDIRETQYF. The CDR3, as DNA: TGTGCCAGCAGTCCAGGGACTGACATTAGGGAGACCCAGTACTTC.

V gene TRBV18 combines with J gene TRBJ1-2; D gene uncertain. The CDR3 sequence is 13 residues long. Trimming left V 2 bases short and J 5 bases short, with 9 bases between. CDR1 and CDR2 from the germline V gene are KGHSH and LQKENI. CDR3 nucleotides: TGTGCCAGCTCACCATCGGGGAGGTATGGCTACACCTTC. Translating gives CASSPSGRYGYTF.

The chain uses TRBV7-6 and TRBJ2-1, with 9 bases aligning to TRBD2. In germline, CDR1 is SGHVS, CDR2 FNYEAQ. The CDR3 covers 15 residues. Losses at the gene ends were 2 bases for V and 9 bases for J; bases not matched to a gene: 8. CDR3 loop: CASSLRGGGAIEQFF. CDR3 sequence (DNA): TGTGCCAGCAGCTTAAGGGGCGGGGGGGCGATTGAGCAGTTCTTC.

DNA for the CDR3: TGTGCCAGCAGCTTAGGCTACAGGGAAGTTGGGAAAGCTTTCTTT. The encoded protein is CASSLGYREVGKAFF. This rearrangement joins TRBV11-2 to TRBJ1-1; perhaps TRBD1 as D (6 bases). The germline CDR1 and CDR2 sequences are SGHAT and FQNNGV. The CDR3 is 15 amino acids. V lost 1 base and J 9 bases, leaving 18 bases between the germline ends. Combining the CDR3 with reference TRBV11-2 and TRBJ1-1 gives the whole variable domain EAGVAQSPRYKIIEKRQSVAFWCNPISGHATLYWYQQILGQGPKLLIQFQNNGVVDDSQLPKDRFSAERLKGVDSTLKIQPAKLEDSAVYLCASSLGYREVGKAFFGQGTRLTVV.

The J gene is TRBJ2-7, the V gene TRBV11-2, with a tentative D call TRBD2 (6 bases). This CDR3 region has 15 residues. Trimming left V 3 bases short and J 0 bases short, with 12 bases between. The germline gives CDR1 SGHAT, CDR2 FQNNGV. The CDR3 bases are TGTGCCAGCAGCTTTGAGGGAGGAAGCTCCTACGAGCAGTACTTC. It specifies CASSFEGGSSYEQYF.

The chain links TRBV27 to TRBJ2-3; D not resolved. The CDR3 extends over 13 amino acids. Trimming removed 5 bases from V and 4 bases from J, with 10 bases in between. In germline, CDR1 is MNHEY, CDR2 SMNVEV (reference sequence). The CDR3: CASSTLPADTQYF. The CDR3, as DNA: TGTGCCAGCAGTACATTACCTGCAGATACGCAGTATTTT.

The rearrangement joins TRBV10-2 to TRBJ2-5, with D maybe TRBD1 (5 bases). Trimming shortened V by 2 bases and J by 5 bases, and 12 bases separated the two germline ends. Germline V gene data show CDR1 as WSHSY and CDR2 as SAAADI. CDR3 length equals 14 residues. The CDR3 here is CASSEPGLAETQYF. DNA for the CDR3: TGCGCCAGCAGTGAGCCAGGGCTGGCTGAGACCCAGTACTTC.

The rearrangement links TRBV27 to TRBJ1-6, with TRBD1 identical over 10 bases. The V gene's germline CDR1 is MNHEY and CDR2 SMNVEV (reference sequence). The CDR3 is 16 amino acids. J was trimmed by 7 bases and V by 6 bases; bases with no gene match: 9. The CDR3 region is CASRSTGGAGNSPLHF. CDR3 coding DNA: TGTGCCAGCAGATCGACAGGGGGCGCAGGCAATTCACCCCTCCACTTT.

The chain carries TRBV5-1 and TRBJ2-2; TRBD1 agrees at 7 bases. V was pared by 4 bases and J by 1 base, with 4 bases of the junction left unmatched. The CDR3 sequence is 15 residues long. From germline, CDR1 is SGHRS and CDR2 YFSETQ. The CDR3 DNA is TGCGCCAGCAGCCCGGGGACAGAGAACACCGGGGAGCTGTTTTTT. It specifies CASSPGTENTGELFF.

The CDR3 sequence: CASSLVAGGSTDTQYF. The CDR3 DNA reads as TGTGCCAGCAGCTTAGTGGCGGGTGGAAGCACAGATACGCAGTATTTT. The V call is TRBV7-8, the J call TRBJ2-3, with D possibly TRBD2 on 5 matching bases. Germline CDR1 is SGHVS and CDR2 is FQNEAQ. Trimming pared 1 base from V and 0 bases from J, leaving 11 bases between. The length of the CDR3 is 16 residues.

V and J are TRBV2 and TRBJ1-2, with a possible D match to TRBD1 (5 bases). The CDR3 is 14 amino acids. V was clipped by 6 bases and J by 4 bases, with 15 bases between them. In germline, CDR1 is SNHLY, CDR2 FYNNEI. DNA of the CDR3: TGTGCCAGCAGCAGACAGAATCAGGGCTATGGCTACACCTTC. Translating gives CASSRQNQGYGYTF.

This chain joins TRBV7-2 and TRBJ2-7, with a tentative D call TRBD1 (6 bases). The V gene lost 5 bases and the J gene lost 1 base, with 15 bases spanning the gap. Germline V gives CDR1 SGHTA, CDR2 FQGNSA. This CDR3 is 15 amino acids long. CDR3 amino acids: CASSPGGGGSYEQYF. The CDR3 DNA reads TGTGCCAGCAGCCCAGGTGGGGGCGGGTCCTACGAGCAGTACTTC.

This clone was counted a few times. CDR3 sequence: CASSFVGGQADTQYF. CDR3 nucleotide sequence: TGTGCCAGCAGCTTCGTCGGGGGGCAGGCAGATACGCAGTATTTT. The V call is TRBV11-2, the J call TRBJ2-3; D perhaps matches TRBD2 (7 bases). CDR3 length: 15 residues. Trimming took 3 bases from V and 4 from J, leaving 14 bases between them. Looked up from germline, CDR1 is SGHAT and CDR2 is FQNNGV.